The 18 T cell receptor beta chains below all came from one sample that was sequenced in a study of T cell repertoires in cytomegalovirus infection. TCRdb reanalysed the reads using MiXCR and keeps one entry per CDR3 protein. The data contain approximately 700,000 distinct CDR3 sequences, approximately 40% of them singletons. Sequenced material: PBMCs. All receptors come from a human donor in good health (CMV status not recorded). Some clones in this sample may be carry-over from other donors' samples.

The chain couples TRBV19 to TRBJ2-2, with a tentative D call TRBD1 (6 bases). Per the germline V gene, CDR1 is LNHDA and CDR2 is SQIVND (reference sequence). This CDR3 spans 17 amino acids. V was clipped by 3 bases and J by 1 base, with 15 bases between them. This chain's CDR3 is CASSIPTGQWNTGELFF. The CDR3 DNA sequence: TGTGCCAGTAGTATCCCCACCGGACAGTGGAACACCGGGGAGCTGTTTTTT.

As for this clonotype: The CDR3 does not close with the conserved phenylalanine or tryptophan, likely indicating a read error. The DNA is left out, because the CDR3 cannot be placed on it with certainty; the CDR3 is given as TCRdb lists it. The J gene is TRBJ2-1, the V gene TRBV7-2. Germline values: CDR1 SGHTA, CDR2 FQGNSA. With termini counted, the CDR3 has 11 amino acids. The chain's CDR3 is CASSLTGEQLC.

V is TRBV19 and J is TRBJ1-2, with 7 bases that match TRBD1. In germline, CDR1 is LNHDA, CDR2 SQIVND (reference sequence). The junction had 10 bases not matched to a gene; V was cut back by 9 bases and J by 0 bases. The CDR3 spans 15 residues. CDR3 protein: CASKETGAPNYGYTF. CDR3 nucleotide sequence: TGTGCCAGCAAGGAAACAGGGGCACCTAACTATGGCTACACCTTC.

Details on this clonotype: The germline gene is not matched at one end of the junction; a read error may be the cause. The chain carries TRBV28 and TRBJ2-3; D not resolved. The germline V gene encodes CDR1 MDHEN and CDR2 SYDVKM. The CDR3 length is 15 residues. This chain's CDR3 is CDSSLTATPGDTQYF. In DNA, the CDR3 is TGTGACAGCAGTTTAACGGCGACCCCCGGGGATACGCAGTATTTT.

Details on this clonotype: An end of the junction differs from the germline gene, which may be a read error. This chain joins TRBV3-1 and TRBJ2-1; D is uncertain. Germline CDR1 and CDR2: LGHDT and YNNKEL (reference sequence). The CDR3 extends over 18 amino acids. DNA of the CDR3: TGTGCCAGCAGCCAAGATTTTGGTCTGGAGAGCTCCTACAATGAGCCGTTCTTC. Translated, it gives CASSQDFGLESSYNEPFF.

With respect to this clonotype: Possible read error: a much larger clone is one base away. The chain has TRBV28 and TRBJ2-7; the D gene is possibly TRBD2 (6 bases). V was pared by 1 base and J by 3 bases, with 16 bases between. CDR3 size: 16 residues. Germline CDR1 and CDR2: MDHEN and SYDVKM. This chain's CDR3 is CASSLSKGQGGYEQYF. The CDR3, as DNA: TGTGCCAGCAGTTTATCCAAAGGGCAGGGAGGCTACGAGCAGTACTTC.

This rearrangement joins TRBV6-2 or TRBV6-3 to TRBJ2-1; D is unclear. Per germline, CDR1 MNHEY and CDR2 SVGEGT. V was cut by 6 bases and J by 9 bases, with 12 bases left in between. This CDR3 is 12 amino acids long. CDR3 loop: CASRDGPREQFF. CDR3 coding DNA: TGTGCCAGCAGAGACGGGCCACGTGAGCAGTTCTTC.

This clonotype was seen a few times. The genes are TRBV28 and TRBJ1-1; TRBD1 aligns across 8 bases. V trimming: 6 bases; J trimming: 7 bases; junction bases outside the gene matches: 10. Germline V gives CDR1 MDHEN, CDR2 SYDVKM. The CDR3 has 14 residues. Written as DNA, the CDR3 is TGTGCCAGCAGGCCGCTACGGACAGGGATTGAAGCTTTCTTT. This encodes CASRPLRTGIEAFF. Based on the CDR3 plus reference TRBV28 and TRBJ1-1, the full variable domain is DVKVTQSSRYLVKRTGEKVFLECVQDMDHENMFWYRQDPGLGLRLIYFSYDVKMKEKGDIPEGYSVSREKKERFSLILESASTNQTSMYLCASRPLRTGIEAFFGQGTRLTVV.

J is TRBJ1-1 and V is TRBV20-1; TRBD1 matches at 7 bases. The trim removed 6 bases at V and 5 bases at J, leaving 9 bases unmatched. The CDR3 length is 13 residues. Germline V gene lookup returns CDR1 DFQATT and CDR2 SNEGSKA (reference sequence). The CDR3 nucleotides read TGCAGTGCAAGGAGGGGGCGCGGGACTGAAGCTTTCTTT. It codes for CSARRGRGTEAFF.

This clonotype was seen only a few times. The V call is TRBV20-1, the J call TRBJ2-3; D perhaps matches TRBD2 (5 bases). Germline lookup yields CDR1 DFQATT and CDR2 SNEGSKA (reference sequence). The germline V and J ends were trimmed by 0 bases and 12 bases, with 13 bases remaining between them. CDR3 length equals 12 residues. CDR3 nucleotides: TGCAGTGCTAGAGATGCCGGGGTCGCACAGTATTTT. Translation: CSARDAGVAQYF.

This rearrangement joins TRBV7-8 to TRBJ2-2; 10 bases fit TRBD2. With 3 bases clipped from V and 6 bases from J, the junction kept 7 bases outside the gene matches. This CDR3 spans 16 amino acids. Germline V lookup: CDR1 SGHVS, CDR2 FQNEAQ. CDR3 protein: CASSFRLAGDAGELFF. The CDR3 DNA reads TGTGCCAGCAGCTTTCGGCTAGCGGGAGATGCCGGGGAGCTGTTTTTT.

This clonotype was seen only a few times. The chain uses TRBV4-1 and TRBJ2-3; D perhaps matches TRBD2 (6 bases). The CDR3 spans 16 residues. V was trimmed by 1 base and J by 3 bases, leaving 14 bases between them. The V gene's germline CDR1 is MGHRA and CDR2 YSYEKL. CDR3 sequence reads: CASSQAGGIRTDTQYF. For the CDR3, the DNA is TGCGCCAGCAGCCAAGCGGGCGGGATAAGGACAGATACGCAGTATTTT.

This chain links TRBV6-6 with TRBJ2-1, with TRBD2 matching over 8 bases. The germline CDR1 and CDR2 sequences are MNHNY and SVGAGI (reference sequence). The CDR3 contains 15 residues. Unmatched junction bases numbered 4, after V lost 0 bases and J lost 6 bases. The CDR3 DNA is TGTGCCAGCAGTTACTCGCTAGCGGGCTCCAATGAGCAGTTCTTC. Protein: CASSYSLAGSNEQFF.

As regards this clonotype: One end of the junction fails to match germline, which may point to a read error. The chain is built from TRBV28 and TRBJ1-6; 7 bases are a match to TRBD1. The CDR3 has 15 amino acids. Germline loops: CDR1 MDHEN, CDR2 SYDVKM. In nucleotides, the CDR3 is TGTGCCAGCAGTCCGGACAGGATCTATCATTCACCCCTCCACTTC. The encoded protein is CASSPDRIYHSPLHF.

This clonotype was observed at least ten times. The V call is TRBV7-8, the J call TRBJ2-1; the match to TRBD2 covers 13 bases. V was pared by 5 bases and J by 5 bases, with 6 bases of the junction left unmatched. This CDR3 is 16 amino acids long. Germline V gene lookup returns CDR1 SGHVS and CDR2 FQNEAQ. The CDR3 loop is CASSLTSGRRNNEQFF. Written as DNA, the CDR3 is TGTGCCAGCAGCCTGACTAGCGGGAGGAGAAACAATGAGCAGTTCTTC.

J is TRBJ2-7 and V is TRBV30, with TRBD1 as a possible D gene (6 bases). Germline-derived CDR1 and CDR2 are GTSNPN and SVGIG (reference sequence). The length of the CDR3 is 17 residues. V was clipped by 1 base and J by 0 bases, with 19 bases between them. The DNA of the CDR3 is TGTGCCTGGAGTGACCCTATTCTAGGCAGGGGCTCCTACGAGCAGTACTTC. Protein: CAWSDPILGRGSYEQYF. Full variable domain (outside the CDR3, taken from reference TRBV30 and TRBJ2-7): SQTIHQWPATLVQPVGSPLSLECTVEGTSNPNLYWYRQAAGRGLQLLFYSVGIGQISSEVPQNLSASRPQDRQFILSSKKLLLSDSGFYLCAWSDPILGRGSYEQYFGPGTRLTVT.

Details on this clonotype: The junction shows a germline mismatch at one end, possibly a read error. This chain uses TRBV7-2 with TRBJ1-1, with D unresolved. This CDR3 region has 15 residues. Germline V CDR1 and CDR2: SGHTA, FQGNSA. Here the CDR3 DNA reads TGTGCCAGCAACTTAGAAAGAATGGGGAACACTGAAGCTTTCTTT. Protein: CASNLERMGNTEAFF. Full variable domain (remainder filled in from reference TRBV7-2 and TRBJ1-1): GAGVSQSPSNKVTEKGKDVELRCDPISGHTALYWYRQSLGQGLEFLIYFQGNSAPDKSGLPSDRFSAERTGGSVSTLTIQRTQQEDSAVYLCASNLERMGNTEAFFGQGTRLTVV.

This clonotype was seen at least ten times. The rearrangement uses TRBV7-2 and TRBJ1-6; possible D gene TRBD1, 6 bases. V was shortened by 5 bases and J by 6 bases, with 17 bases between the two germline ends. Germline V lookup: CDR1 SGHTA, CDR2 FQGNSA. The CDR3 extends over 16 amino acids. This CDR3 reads CASSTRQVRGNSPLHF. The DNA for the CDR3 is TGTGCCAGCAGCACCCGACAGGTTAGGGGTAATTCACCCCTCCACTTT.